The 8 T cell receptor beta chains given below trace back to one sample, sequenced in a study of cytomegalovirus exposure and HLA in healthy donors (TCRdb year 2017). The protocol used for the library was the immunoSEQ multiplex PCR assay. The multiplex PCR relied on a mix of 60 forward primers for TCR Vbeta segments and 13 reverse primers for TCR Jbeta segments. Entries here come from immuneACCESS through TCRdb and include only in-frame sequences with V and J called. Some clones fail to appear in such tables; in the studies checked, an unresolved V gene covers under half of the shortfall, and the cause of the remainder is unknown. A total of over 150,000 clones appear in this sample, more than 75% of them only once. The top ten hold about a tenth of the sample. The sequencing sample was made of PBMCs. The receptor set was obtained from a man between 18 and 35 years old in good health and CMV-seropositive.

The chain is built from TRBV29-1 and TRBJ2-3, with TRBD1 identical over 7 bases. The CDR3 extends over 13 amino acids. Germline V gene sequence: CDR1 SQVTM, CDR2 ANQGSEA. The junction had 5 bases not matched to a gene; V was cut back by 4 bases and J by 4 bases. CDR3 sequence (DNA): TGCAGCGTTGCTGAACAGGGGCCAGATACGCAGTATTTT. Its translation is CSVAEQGPDTQYF.

This chain uses TRBV9 with TRBJ2-1; TRBD2 aligns across 9 bases. Losses at the gene ends were 0 bases for V and 5 bases for J; bases not matched to a gene: 3. Germline V gene lookup returns CDR1 SGDLS and CDR2 YYNGEE. The CDR3 runs to 15 residues. Written as DNA, the CDR3 is TGTGCCAGCAGCGTAGGACTAGCGGACAACAATGAGCAGTTCTTC. Its translation: CASSVGLADNNEQFF. The complete variable domain, with remaining parts taken from reference TRBV9 and TRBJ2-1, reads DSGVTQTPKHLITATGQRVTLRCSPRSGDLSVYWYQQSLDQGLQFLIQYYNGEERAKGNILERFSAQQFPDLHSELNLSSLELGDSALYFCASSVGLADNNEQFFGPGTRLTVL.

This chain joins TRBV5-1 and TRBJ2-7; the D is unclear. This CDR3 is 13 amino acids long. Germline V gene data show CDR1 as SGHRS and CDR2 as YFSETQ. The germline V and J ends were trimmed by 4 bases and 1 base, with 9 bases remaining between them. For the CDR3, the DNA is TGCGCCAGCAGCGACTTGCGGTCCTACGAGCAGTACTTC. Its protein product is CASSDLRSYEQYF.

V gene TRBV5-4 combines with J gene TRBJ2-5, with D possibly matching TRBD2 (5 bases). The CDR3 runs to 14 residues. The V gene's germline CDR1 is SGHNT and CDR2 YYREEE (reference sequence). The germline V and J ends were trimmed by 4 bases and 2 bases, with 12 bases remaining between them. DNA of the CDR3: TGTGCCAGCAGCCCGAGCGGCCATCAAGAGACCCAGTACTTC. Its protein product is CASSPSGHQETQYF.

The chain carries TRBV5-5 and TRBJ2-5, with 11 positions matching TRBD2. V shed 4 bases, J shed 7 bases, and the junction held 9 bases outside the gene matches. Germline CDR1 reads SGHKS; CDR2 reads YYEKEE (reference sequence). This CDR3 is built from 15 residues. CDR3 sequence: CASSPGLAEETTQYF. The CDR3 DNA reads as TGTGCCAGCAGCCCGGGACTAGCGGAGGAAACGACCCAGTACTTC.

The gene calls are TRBV2 and TRBJ1-5; 9 bases match TRBD1. This CDR3 is built from 13 residues. Trimming removed 4 bases from V and 11 bases from J; junction bases left unmatched: 6. From germline, CDR1 is SNHLY and CDR2 FYNNEI. CDR3 residues: CASSGDRVESQHF. Written as DNA, the CDR3 is TGTGCCAGCAGTGGGGACAGGGTCGAGTCCCAGCATTTT.

This clone was counted only a few times. The sample contains more than one DNA sequence encoding this CDR3. V and J are TRBV18 and TRBJ1-5, with 9 nucleotides matching TRBD1. The CDR3 length is 15 residues. After removal of 4 bases from V and 1 base from J, the junction contained 2 bases not matched to a gene. Germline V lookup: CDR1 KGHSH, CDR2 LQKENI. The CDR3: CASSLGQGSNQPQHF. CDR3 DNA sequence: TGTGCCAGCTCACTTGGACAGGGGAGCAATCAGCCCCAGCATTTT.

The chain recombines TRBV18 with TRBJ2-7; TRBD2 aligns across 12 bases. CDR1 and CDR2 from the germline V gene are KGHSH and LQKENI. J was trimmed by 7 bases and V by 5 bases; bases with no gene match: 12. The CDR3 consists of 16 residues. CDR3 amino acids: CASSASGGAPTKEQYF. The CDR3 DNA reads as TGTGCCAGCTCAGCTAGCGGGGGGGCGCCTACGAAAGAGCAGTACTTC.